This record covers a single T cell receptor beta chain. Other DNA sequences within the sample encode an identical CDR3. The sample comes from a study of cytomegalovirus exposure and HLA in healthy donors. Study at large: Genotyping showed around 81% of roughly 400 donors falling in the Caucasian-associated ancestry cluster.

The primer mix had 60 Vbeta and 13 Jbeta primers. TCRdb keeps only in-frame clones here, not all; method: immunoSEQ multiplex PCR. The table includes 200,000 or so clones, approximately 78% detected once. Germline assignment: CDR1 MNHEY and CDR2 SMNVEV (reference sequence). V lost 4 bases to trimming and J lost 4 bases, with 10 bases between them. The CDR3 runs to 13 residues. The source material was PBMCs. This chain connects TRBV27 to TRBJ1-2, with a possible D match to TRBD1 (6 bases). The origin of this receptor is a woman aged 45-60 years in good health and CMV-seropositive. This CDR3 reads CASSSQDSYGYTF. The CDR3 DNA reads TGTGCCAGCAGTTCCCAGGACAGCTATGGCTACACCTTC.